The subject of this entry is one T cell receptor beta chain. A far larger clone is one base from this, pointing to a likely read error. This sample stems from a study of low-dose radiotherapy and immunotherapy resistance in tumors. Stated time point: after trial treatment. Treatment noted: LDRT plus nivolumab, ipilimumab, low-dose cyclophosphamide and aspirin (RACIN trial). This CDR3 has 14 amino acids. V was cut by 6 bases and J by 4 bases, with 12 bases left in between. Germline lookup yields CDR1 MNHEY and CDR2 SMNVEV (reference sequence). Priming of first-strand cDNA relied on TRAV- and TRBV-specific primers (covering alpha and beta chains). A roughly 21-cycle PCR with a constant-region primer and V-primer adapter amplified TCRs. The isolated mRNA underwent amplification through in vitro transcription. TCRdb called the reads again in MiXCR, with one record for every CDR3 protein. The sample records tens of thousands of distinct CDR3 sequences, 25% to 30% being singletons.

Specimen: PBMCs, collected after low-dose radiotherapy plus immunotherapy. The TCR comes from a male donor with prostate cancer. The chain combines TRBV27 with TRBJ2-2, with D possibly TRBD1 on 5 matching bases. Here the CDR3 DNA reads TGTGCCAGCAGCAGGGCAGGTGGCACCGGGGAGCTGTTTTTT. This codes for CASSRAGGTGELFF.